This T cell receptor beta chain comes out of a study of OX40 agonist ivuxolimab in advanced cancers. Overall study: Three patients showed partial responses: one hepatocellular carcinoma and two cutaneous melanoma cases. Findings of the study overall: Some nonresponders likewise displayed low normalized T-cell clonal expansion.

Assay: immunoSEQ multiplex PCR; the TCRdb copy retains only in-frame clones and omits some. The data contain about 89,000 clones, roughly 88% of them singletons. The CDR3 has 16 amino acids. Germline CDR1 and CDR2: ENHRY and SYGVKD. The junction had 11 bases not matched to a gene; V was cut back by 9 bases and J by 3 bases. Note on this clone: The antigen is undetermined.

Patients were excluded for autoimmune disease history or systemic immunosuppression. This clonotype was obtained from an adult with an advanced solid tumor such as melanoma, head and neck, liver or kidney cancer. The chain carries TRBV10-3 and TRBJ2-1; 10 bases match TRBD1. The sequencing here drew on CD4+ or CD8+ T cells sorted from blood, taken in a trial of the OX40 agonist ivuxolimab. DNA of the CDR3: TGTGCCATTTCCGGGACAGGGGTGTCCTTCTACAATGAGCAGTTCTTC. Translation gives CAISGTGVSFYNEQFF.